This T cell receptor (beta chain) was observed in a study of cytomegalovirus exposure and HLA in healthy donors. The repertoire was sequenced with immunoSEQ multiplex PCR; TCRdb's copy has only in-frame clones and lacks some. The profile shows 65,000 to 75,000 clones, 96% of them singletons. Germline lookup yields CDR1 MDHEN and CDR2 SYDVKM. Trimming stripped 4 bases from V and 3 bases from J, with 15 bases between. The CDR3 has 15 amino acids. Whole-study results and caveats: While the bulk of TCR sequences proved rare, some public TCRs turned up in many donors. The study designated 150 or so TCR beta chains cytomegalovirus-associated. Three chains tied to CMV proved CMV antigen-specific in vitro.

As for this clone: Its antigen is currently unknown.

The chain carries TRBV28 and TRBJ1-1; maybe TRBD1 (5 bases). The TCR sequence derives from a woman aged 18-35 years in good health and CMV-seropositive. Sequencing input: PBMCs. The DNA of the CDR3 is TGTGCCAGCAGTTCTAGGACAAGATTTTACACTGAAGCTTTCTTT. This encodes CASSSRTRFYTEAFF.